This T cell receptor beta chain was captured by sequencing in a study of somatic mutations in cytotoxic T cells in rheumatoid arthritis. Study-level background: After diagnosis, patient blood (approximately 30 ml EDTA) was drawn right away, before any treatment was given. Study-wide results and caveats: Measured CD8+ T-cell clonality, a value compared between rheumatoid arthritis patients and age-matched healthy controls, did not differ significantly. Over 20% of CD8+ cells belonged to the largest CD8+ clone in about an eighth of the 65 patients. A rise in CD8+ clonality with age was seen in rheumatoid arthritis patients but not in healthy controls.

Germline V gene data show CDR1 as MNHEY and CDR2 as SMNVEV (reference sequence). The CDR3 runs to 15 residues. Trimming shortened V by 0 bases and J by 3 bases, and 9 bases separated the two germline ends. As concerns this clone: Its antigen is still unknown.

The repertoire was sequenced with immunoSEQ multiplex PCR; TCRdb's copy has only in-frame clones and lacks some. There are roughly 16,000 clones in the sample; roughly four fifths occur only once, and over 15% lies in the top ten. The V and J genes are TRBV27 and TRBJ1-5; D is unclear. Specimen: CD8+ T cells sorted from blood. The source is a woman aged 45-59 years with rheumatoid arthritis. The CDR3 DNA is TGTGCCAGCAGTTTATCAGGTGGCCCCAATCAGCCCCAGCATTTT. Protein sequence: CASSLSGGPNQPQHF.